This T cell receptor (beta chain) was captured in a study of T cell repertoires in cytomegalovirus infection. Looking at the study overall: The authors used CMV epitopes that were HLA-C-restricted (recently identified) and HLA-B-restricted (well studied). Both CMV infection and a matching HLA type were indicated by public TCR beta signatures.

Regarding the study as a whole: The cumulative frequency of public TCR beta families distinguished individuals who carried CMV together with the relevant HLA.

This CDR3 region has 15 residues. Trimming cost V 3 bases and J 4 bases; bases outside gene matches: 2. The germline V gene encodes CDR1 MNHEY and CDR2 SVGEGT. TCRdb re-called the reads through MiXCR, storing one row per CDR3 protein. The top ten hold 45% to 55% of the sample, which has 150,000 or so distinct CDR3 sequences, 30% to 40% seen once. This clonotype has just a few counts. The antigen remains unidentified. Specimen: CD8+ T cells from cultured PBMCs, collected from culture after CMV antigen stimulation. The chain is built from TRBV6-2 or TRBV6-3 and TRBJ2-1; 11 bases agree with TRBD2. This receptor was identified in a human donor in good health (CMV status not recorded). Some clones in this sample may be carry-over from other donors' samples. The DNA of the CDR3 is TGTGCCAGCAGTTATAGCGGGGGGGAATACAATGAGCAGTTCTTC. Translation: CASSYSGGEYNEQFF.